Presented here are 15 T cell receptor beta chains from one specimen sequenced in a study of blood T cell repertoires in COVID-19. Repertoires were generated with immunoSEQ multiplex PCR, while TCRdb's copy carries only in-frame clones and drops some. This sample carries some 190,000 clones, about 90% of them seen once, and the ten largest clones take 1.5%. Material: peripheral blood. These receptors all come from a young man with active or convalescent COVID-19.

The V and J genes are TRBV5-1 and TRBJ2-2, with D perhaps matching TRBD2 (6 bases). This CDR3 is 15 amino acids long. With 4 bases removed from V and 7 bases from J, the gap between germline ends came to 17 bases. CDR1 and CDR2 (germline): SGHRS, YFSETQ. This CDR3 reads CASSPGWRAGGELFF. The CDR3 DNA follows: TGCGCCAGCAGCCCCGGTTGGAGGGCCGGCGGGGAGCTGTTTTTT. Full variable domain (remainder filled in from reference TRBV5-1 and TRBJ2-2): KAGVTQTPRYLIKTRGQQVTLSCSPISGHRSVSWYQQTPGQGLQFLFEYFSETQRNKGNFPGRFSGRQFSNSRSEMNVSTLELGDSALYLCASSPGWRAGGELFFGEGSRLTVL.

The gene calls are TRBV7-8 and TRBJ2-1; tentative D call: TRBD2 (6 bases). The germline V gene has CDR1 SGHVS and CDR2 FQNEAQ. The CDR3 is 14 residues long. V lost 4 bases to trimming and J lost 8 bases, with 15 bases between them. The CDR3 DNA sequence: TGTGCCAGCAGCTCGTGGGACTCGGAGGATGAGCAGTTCTTC. It codes for CASSSWDSEDEQFF.

This chain links TRBV21-1 with TRBJ2-2; the table's D gene call, TRBD2, was not cross checked with the DNA. TRBV21-1 is an annotated pseudogene. This CDR3 is 15 amino acids long. In DNA form, the CDR3 reads TGTGCCAGCAGTGGAGGTCCAGTGAACACCGGGGAGCTGTTTTTT. It is translated as CASSGGPVNTGELFF.

The gene calls are TRBV6-5 and TRBJ1-1, with 7 bases that match TRBD1. Germline V gene sequence: CDR1 MNHEY, CDR2 SVGAGI. V trimming: 4 bases; J trimming: 5 bases; junction bases outside the gene matches: 7. The CDR3 covers 14 residues. Here the CDR3 DNA reads TGTGCCAGCAGTTCTCGGACAGGCTGGACTGAAGCTTTCTTT. Translating gives CASSSRTGWTEAFF.

The J gene is TRBJ2-1, the V gene TRBV9; TRBD2 matches 15 bases. Germline V gives CDR1 SGDLS, CDR2 YYNGEE. J gave up 7 bases and V 4 bases, and 6 bases lay outside the gene matches. The CDR3 is 16 amino acids. CDR3 region: CASSLGLAGGRNEQFF. CDR3 bases: TGTGCCAGCAGCTTGGGACTAGCGGGAGGAAGGAATGAGCAGTTCTTC.

This chain links TRBV5-1 with TRBJ2-1; 8 positions agree with TRBD2. From germline, CDR1 is SGHRS and CDR2 YFSETQ. The CDR3 is 13 amino acids. V lost 4 bases and J lost 8; bases outside the gene matches: 5. The CDR3 sequence is CASSPGGIDEQFF. The DNA for the CDR3 is TGCGCCAGCAGCCCGGGAGGGATAGATGAGCAGTTCTTC. Together with reference TRBV5-1 and TRBJ2-1, the CDR3 gives the full variable domain: KAGVTQTPRYLIKTRGQQVTLSCSPISGHRSVSWYQQTPGQGLQFLFEYFSETQRNKGNFPGRFSGRQFSNSRSEMNVSTLELGDSALYLCASSPGGIDEQFFGPGTRLTVL.

Worth noting for this clone: At the DNA level, this CDR3 is encoded by other sequences in the same sample as well. The chain combines TRBV19 with TRBJ2-1; D gene unclear. V was shortened by 4 bases and J by 0 bases, with 10 bases between the two germline ends. The length of the CDR3 is 15 residues. CDR1 is LNHDA, CDR2 SQIVND, per germline (reference sequence). DNA of the CDR3: TGTGCCAGTAGTAGTTCAGGAAGCTCCTACAATGAGCAGTTCTTC. As protein: CASSSSGSSYNEQFF.

V usage is TRBV30 and J usage is TRBJ2-1, with 8 bases identical to TRBD2. The CDR3 covers 14 residues. CDR1 is GTSNPN and CDR2 is SVGIG in the germline V gene (reference sequence). V gave up 2 bases and J gave up 2 bases; unmatched junction bases: 2. Here the CDR3 DNA reads TGTGCCTGGAGTCGAGCGGGAGCCTACAATGAGCAGTTCTTC. It codes for CAWSRAGAYNEQFF.

This chain joins TRBV11-2 and TRBJ2-7, with D possibly being TRBD2 (6 bases). The germline gives CDR1 SGHAT, CDR2 FQNNGV. There are 16 residues in the CDR3. V lost 2 bases and J lost 0, with 14 bases in between. CDR3 DNA sequence: TGTGCCAGCAGCTTAAGCGGGCTGCCGAGCTCCTACGAGCAGTACTTC. It specifies CASSLSGLPSSYEQYF.

The chain combines TRBV7-2 with TRBJ2-7; no clear D gene. V was clipped by 5 bases and J by 4 bases, with 6 bases between them. There are 11 residues in the CDR3. Germline CDR1 reads SGHTA; CDR2 reads FQGNSA. The CDR3 sequence is CASSILYEQYF. The CDR3 DNA sequence: TGTGCCAGCAGCATCCTTTACGAGCAGTACTTC.

The chain is built from TRBV14 and TRBJ1-3, with D perhaps TRBD1 (6 bases). V was clipped by 4 bases and J by 4 bases, with 11 bases between them. Germline values: CDR1 SGHDN, CDR2 FVKESK. The CDR3 runs to 14 residues. Here the CDR3 DNA reads TGTGCCAGCAGCCGAGGGGGACGAGGAAACACCATATATTTT. This translates into CASSRGGRGNTIYF.

The J gene is TRBJ2-5, the V gene TRBV30; 10 nucleotides line up with TRBD2. Germline trimming cut 6 bases from V and 4 bases from J; bases unmatched to any gene: 14. Germline CDR1 is GTSNPN and CDR2 is SVGIG (reference sequence). This CDR3 contains 16 residues. In nucleotides, the CDR3 is TGTGCCTGTCAGGCGGGGCTAGCGGGAGCCAGAGAGACCCAGTACTTC. Its translation: CACQAGLAGARETQYF. The full variable domain, with the rest looked up from reference TRBV30 and TRBJ2-5, is SQTIHQWPATLVQPVGSPLSLECTVEGTSNPNLYWYRQAAGRGLQLLFYSVGIGQISSEVPQNLSASRPQDRQFILSSKKLLLSDSGFYLCACQAGLAGARETQYFGPGTRLLVL.

The sample holds one count of this clone. This chain uses TRBV11-2 with TRBJ2-7; the match to TRBD2 covers 9 bases. CDR1 and CDR2 from the germline V gene are SGHAT and FQNNGV. The CDR3 runs 16 residues. V dropped 5 bases and J dropped 4; count of bases not matched to a gene: 12. The CDR3 DNA follows: TGTGCCAGCAGCACGCGGACTAGCGAGATTGCTTACGAGCAGTACTTC. As protein: CASSTRTSEIAYEQYF.

The chain employs TRBV5-5 and TRBJ2-7, with 9 nucleotides matching TRBD2. Germline-derived CDR1 and CDR2 are SGHKS and YYEKEE (reference sequence). V trimming: 2 bases; J trimming: 7 bases; junction bases outside the gene matches: 10. There are 15 residues in the CDR3. CDR3 in amino acids: CASSFHPSGKGEQYF. For the CDR3, the DNA is TGTGCCAGCAGCTTTCATCCTAGCGGGAAGGGAGAGCAGTACTTC.

The CDR3 bases are TGCGCCAGCAGCTTGATAGCGGGAGTCTCCTACAATGAGCAGTTCTTC. Translating it yields CASSLIAGVSYNEQFF. The chain has TRBV5-1 and TRBJ2-1; 9 positions agree with TRBD2. This CDR3 is 16 amino acids long. V was clipped by 1 base and J by 0 bases; unmatched bases: 2. Germline V lookup: CDR1 SGHRS, CDR2 YFSETQ.